This T cell receptor (beta chain) was sequenced for a study of T cell changes during pregnancy in multiple sclerosis. TCRdb keeps only in-frame clones here, not all; method: immunoSEQ multiplex PCR. The table records 53,000 or so clones, approximately 94% of them present only once. Trimming cost V 4 bases and J 4 bases, with 17 bases left between them. CDR1 and CDR2 from the germline V gene are SGHTS and YDEGEE. The CDR3 is 15 residues long. This receptor was identified in a female donor with multiple sclerosis, enrolled in a pregnancy study. The sample was CD4+ T cells from peripheral blood mononuclear cells, taken in the second trimester of pregnancy. The V and J genes are TRBV5-8 and TRBJ2-5; tentatively, D is TRBD2 (6 bases). The CDR3 reads CASSRRPRGGETQYF. The CDR3 region has the DNA TGTGCCAGCAGCCGTAGGCCGCGGGGTGGAGAGACCCAGTACTTC.